The table lists the clone carrying this TCR beta chain with a count of one. What it binds is unknown. Amplification started from genomic DNA. Multiplex PCR with 30 forward and 13 reverse primers amplified the TCR beta CDR3. TCRdb used MiXCR to reprocess the multiplex PCR reads, holding one entry per CDR3 protein. The profile shows 270,000 or so distinct CDR3 sequences, around 47% of them singletons. Diabetic patients met standard criteria for type 1 or type 2 diabetes. Anyone with other autoimmune disease or infection in the prior four weeks was excluded. The data belong to a study of type 1 and type 2 diabetes patients. As for the study in general: Participants included type 1 and type 2 diabetes patients plus nondiabetic controls.

V was clipped by 0 bases and J by 3 bases; unmatched bases: 10. Germline lookup yields CDR1 SGHRS and CDR2 YFSETQ. The CDR3 runs to 18 residues. Study-level points and caveats: Groups were not age- or gender-matched, which may bias interpretation.

Sequencing input: peripheral blood mononuclear cells (PBMCs). The chain carries TRBV5-1 and TRBJ2-7; 12 bases map to TRBD2. This clonotype was sampled from a man between 18 and 29 years old with type 2 diabetes. This CDR3 reads CASSLGLAGVVLGYEQYF. DNA for the CDR3: TGCGCCAGCAGCTTGGGACTAGCGGGAGTTGTATTAGGCTACGAGCAGTACTTC.